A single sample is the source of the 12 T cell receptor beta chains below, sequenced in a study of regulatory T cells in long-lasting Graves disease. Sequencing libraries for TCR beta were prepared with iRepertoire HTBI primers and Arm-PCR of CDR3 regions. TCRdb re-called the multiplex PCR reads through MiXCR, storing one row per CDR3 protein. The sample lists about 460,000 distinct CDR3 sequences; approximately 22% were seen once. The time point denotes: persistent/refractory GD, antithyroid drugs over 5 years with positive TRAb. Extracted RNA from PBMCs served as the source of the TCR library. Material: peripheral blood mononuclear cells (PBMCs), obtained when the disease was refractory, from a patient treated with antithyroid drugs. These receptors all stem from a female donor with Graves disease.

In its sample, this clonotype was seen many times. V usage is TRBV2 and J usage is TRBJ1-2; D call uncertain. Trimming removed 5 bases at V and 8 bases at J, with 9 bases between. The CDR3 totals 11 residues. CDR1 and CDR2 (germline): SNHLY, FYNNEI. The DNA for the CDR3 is TGTGCCAGCAGTATGGATCGAGGCTACACCTTC. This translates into CASSMDRGYTF.

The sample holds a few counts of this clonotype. This CDR3 is CASKVFSGQAYEQYF. The CDR3 DNA follows: TGCGCCAGCAAGGTCTTTTCGGGACAGGCGTACGAGCAGTACTTC. This chain joins TRBV5-1 and TRBJ2-7, with 8 bases identical to TRBD1. Trimming removed 6 bases from V and 4 bases from J; junction bases left unmatched: 12. Looked up from germline, CDR1 is SGHRS and CDR2 is YFSETQ. CDR3 length equals 15 residues.

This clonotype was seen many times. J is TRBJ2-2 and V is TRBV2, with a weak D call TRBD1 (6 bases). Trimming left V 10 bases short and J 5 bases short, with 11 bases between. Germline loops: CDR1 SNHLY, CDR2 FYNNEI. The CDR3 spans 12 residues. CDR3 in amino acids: CATTGMTGELFF. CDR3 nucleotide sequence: TGTGCCACCACAGGGATGACCGGGGAGCTGTTTTTT.

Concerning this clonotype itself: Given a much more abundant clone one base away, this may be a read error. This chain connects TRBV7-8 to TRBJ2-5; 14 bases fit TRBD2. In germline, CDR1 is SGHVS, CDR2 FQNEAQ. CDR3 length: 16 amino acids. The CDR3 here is CACRTGLAGAWQTQYF. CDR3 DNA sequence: TGTGCCTGCAGGACGGGACTAGCGGGAGCTTGGCAGACCCAGTACTTC.

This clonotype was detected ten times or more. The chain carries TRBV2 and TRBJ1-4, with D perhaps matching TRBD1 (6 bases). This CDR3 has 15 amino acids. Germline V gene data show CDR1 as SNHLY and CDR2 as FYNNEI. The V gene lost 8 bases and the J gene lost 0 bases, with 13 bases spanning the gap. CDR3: CASGGGTATNEKLFF. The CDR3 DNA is TGTGCCAGCGGGGGCGGGACTGCAACTAATGAAAAACTGTTTTTT.

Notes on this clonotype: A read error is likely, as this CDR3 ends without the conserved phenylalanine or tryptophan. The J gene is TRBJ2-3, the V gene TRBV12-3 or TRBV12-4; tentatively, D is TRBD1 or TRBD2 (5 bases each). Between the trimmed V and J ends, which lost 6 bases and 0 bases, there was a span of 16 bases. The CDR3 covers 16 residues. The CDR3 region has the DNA TGTGCCAGCAGCCCCCCCTGGGACGGCAGCACAGATACGCAGTATCTT. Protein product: CASSPPWDGSTDTQYL.

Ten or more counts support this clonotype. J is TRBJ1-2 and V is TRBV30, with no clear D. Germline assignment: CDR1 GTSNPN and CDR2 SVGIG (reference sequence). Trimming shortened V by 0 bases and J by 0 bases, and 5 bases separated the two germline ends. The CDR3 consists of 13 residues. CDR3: CAWSVLSNYGYTF. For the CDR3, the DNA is TGTGCCTGGAGTGTACTTTCTAACTATGGCTACACCTTC.

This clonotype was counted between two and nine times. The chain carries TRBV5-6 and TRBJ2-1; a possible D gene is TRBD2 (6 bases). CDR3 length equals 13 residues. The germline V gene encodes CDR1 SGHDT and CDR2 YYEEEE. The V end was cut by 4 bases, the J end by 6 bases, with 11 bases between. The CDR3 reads CASSMEGPNEQFF. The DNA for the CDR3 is TGTGCCAGCAGCATGGAGGGGCCCAATGAGCAGTTCTTC. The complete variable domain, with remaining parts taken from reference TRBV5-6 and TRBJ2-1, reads DAGVTQSPTHLIKTRGQQVTLRCSPKSGHDTVSWYQQALGQGPQFIFQYYEEEERQRGNFPDRFSGHQFPNYSSELNVNALLLGDSALYLCASSMEGPNEQFFGPGTRLTVL.

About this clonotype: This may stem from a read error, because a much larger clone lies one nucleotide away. The CDR3 region is CASRNDGGCGYTF. The DNA for the CDR3 is TGTGCCAGCAGGAACGACGGAGGCTGTGGCTACACCTTC. This sequence joins TRBV6-1 and TRBJ1-2; no clear D. The CDR3 contains 13 residues. Between the trimmed V and J ends, which lost 6 bases and 7 bases, there was a span of 15 bases. Germline V gene lookup returns CDR1 MNHNS and CDR2 SASEGT.

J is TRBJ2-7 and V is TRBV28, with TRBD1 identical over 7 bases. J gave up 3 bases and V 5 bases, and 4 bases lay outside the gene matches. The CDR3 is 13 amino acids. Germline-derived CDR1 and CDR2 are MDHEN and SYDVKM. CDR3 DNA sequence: TGTGCCAGCAGTACAGGGGCACTCTACGAGCAGTACTTC. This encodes CASSTGALYEQYF.

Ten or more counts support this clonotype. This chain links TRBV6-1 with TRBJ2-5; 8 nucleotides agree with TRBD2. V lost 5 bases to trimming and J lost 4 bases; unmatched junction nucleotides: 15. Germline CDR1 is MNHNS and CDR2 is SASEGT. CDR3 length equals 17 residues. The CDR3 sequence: CASSPRGGRPDGETQYF. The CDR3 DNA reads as TGTGCCAGCAGTCCCCGTGGCGGGAGGCCCGATGGAGAGACCCAGTACTTC.

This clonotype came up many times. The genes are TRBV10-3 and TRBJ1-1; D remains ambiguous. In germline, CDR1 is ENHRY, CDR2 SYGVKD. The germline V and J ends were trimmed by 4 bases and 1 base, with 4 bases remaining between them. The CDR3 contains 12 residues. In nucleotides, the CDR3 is TGTGCCATCAGTGTCGGGAACACTGAAGCTTTCTTT. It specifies CAISVGNTEAFF.